The 14 T cell receptor beta chains listed next were all sequenced from one sample in a study of blood T cell repertoires in COVID-19. The repertoire was sequenced with immunoSEQ multiplex PCR; TCRdb's copy has only in-frame clones and lacks some. Of 85,000 to 130,000 clones listed, 80% to 90% are singletons. Sequenced sample: peripheral blood. The receptors here all came from a man aged 45-65 years with acute or convalescent COVID-19.

The chain has TRBV7-9 and TRBJ2-7; 12 bases align to TRBD2. CDR3 size: 16 residues. Germline-derived CDR1 and CDR2 are SEHNR and FQNEAQ (reference sequence). Losses at the gene ends were 5 bases for V and 0 bases for J; bases not matched to a gene: 5. The CDR3 protein is CASSPGLAGSSYEQYF. The CDR3 coding sequence is TGTGCCAGCAGCCCGGGACTAGCGGGTAGCTCCTACGAGCAGTACTTC.

V gene TRBV2 combines with J gene TRBJ2-7, with 7 nucleotides matching TRBD1. Unmatched junction bases numbered 6, after V lost 7 bases and J lost 3 bases. The CDR3 totals 13 residues. Germline CDR1 is SNHLY and CDR2 is FYNNEI. CDR3 region: CASTGAGGYEQYF. The CDR3 DNA reads TGTGCCAGCACCGGGGCAGGGGGCTACGAGCAGTACTTC.

This clone was observed a single time. The V call is TRBV30, the J call TRBJ2-7; the match to TRBD2 covers 9 bases. V lost 4 bases to trimming and J lost 3 bases; unmatched junction nucleotides: 4. The CDR3 consists of 13 residues. In germline, CDR1 is GTSNPN, CDR2 SVGIG (reference sequence). This CDR3 reads CAWTSGNGYEQYF. In nucleotides, the CDR3 is TGTGCCTGGACTAGCGGGAACGGCTACGAGCAGTACTTC.

The chain employs TRBV5-6 and TRBJ1-1; maybe TRBD1 (5 bases). The ends were cut back, 2 bases at V and 1 base at J, with 9 bases in the middle. CDR1 SGHDT and CDR2 YYEEEE come from the germline V gene. The CDR3 has 14 residues. CDR3 nucleotides: TGTGCCAGCAGCTTAGCGGGGCCGAACACTGAAGCTTTCTTT. It is translated as CASSLAGPNTEAFF.

The chain is built from TRBV19 and TRBJ2-7; 7 bases align to TRBD1. Trimming at V came to 9 bases and at J to 3 bases, leaving 8 bases not matched to a gene. CDR1 and CDR2 from the germline V gene are LNHDA and SQIVND (reference sequence). The CDR3 contains 13 residues. DNA of the CDR3: TGTGCCAGCCGGGACAGCTACTACTACGAGCAGTACTTC. It yields the protein CASRDSYYYEQYF.

The V and J genes are TRBV3-1 (or the pseudogene TRBV3-2) and TRBJ2-5; 11 nucleotides align to TRBD2. The CDR3 length is 15 residues. V trimming: 3 bases; J trimming: 4 bases; junction bases outside the gene matches: 4. Germline V gene sequence: CDR1 LGHDT, CDR2 YNNKEL (reference sequence). In DNA, the CDR3 is TGTGCCAGCAGCCAGAGACTAGCGGGAAGAGAGACCCAGTACTTC. The encoded protein is CASSQRLAGRETQYF.

The CDR3 nucleotides read TGCGCCAGCAGTGCACGGACAGGGGGCGATTCACCCCTCCACTTT. The encoded protein is CASSARTGGDSPLHF. V and J are TRBV23-1 and TRBJ1-6, with 11 bases aligning to TRBD1. TRBV23-1 is noted as an ORF with a role that remains uncertain. The V and J ends lost 5 bases and 8 bases, in that order; junction bases with no gene match: 5. The CDR3 sequence is 15 residues long.

The DNA of the CDR3 is TGTGCCAGCAGCTTCTCACTCAATTCGATCACAGATACGCAGTATTTT. It codes for CASSFSLNSITDTQYF. The V and J genes are TRBV7-6 and TRBJ2-3; D gene uncertain. V was pared by 3 bases and J by 2 bases, with 15 bases between. Germline lookup yields CDR1 SGHVS and CDR2 FNYEAQ. The CDR3 extends over 16 amino acids. The entire variable domain, with the rest obtained from reference TRBV7-6 and TRBJ2-3, is as follows: GAGVSQSPRYKVTKRGQDVALRCDPISGHVSLYWYRQALGQGPEFLTYFNYEAQQDKSGLPNDRFSAERPEGSISTLTIQRTEQRDSAMYRCASSFSLNSITDTQYFGPGTRLTVL.

V gene TRBV24-1 combines with J gene TRBJ2-4; 10 bases are shared with TRBD1. Trimming took 6 bases from V and 7 from J; bases not matched to a gene: 5. The CDR3 totals 14 residues. Germline assignment: CDR1 KGHDR and CDR2 SFDVKD. The CDR3 protein is CATSSGQGRNIQYF. The CDR3 nucleotides read TGTGCCACCAGTTCGGGACAGGGGCGGAACATTCAGTACTTC.

This clone showed up just once. The chain joins TRBV24-1 to TRBJ2-1; 12 bases are a match to TRBD2. The trim removed 1 base at V and 8 bases at J, leaving 5 bases unmatched. The CDR3 is made up of 16 amino acids. Germline V gene data show CDR1 as KGHDR and CDR2 as SFDVKD. The CDR3 sequence: CATSDLLAGGGDEQFF. The CDR3 DNA reads TGTGCCACCAGTGATTTACTAGCGGGAGGCGGCGATGAGCAGTTCTTC.

The rearrangement joins TRBV5-1 to TRBJ2-6, with D perhaps TRBD2 (6 bases). Looked up from germline, CDR1 is SGHRS and CDR2 is YFSETQ. The CDR3 extends over 16 amino acids. V lost 3 bases and J lost 3, with 13 bases in between. The CDR3 nucleotides read TGCGCCAGCAGCTCCCAACCGGGGGATGGGGCCAACGTCCTGACTTTC. It is translated as CASSSQPGDGANVLTF.

The genes are TRBV4-1 and TRBJ2-7; 13 bases are a match to TRBD2. Germline trimming cut 3 bases from V and 0 bases from J; bases unmatched to any gene: 20. Germline loops: CDR1 MGHRA, CDR2 YSYEKL. This CDR3 is built from 22 residues. The CDR3 coding sequence is TGCGCCAGCAGCCATTACCCCGCCCCAGTGGAACTAGCGGGAGGGAGCTCCTACGAGCAGTACTTC. It encodes CASSHYPAPVELAGGSSYEQYF.

This chain joins TRBV5-8 and TRBJ2-1; TRBD2 might be the D (6 bases). V was trimmed by 4 bases and J by 10 bases, leaving 18 bases between them. The CDR3 has 14 amino acids. The germline CDR1 and CDR2 sequences are SGHTS and YDEGEE. The CDR3 loop reads CASSRTPSGGEQFF. For the CDR3, the DNA is TGTGCCAGCAGCCGGACCCCCAGTGGGGGGGAGCAGTTCTTC.

This clone was counted between two and nine times. J is TRBJ2-5 and V is TRBV19; tentative D call: TRBD2 (5 bases). There are 15 residues in the CDR3. Trimming removed 5 bases from V and 5 bases from J, with 18 bases in between. Per the germline V gene, CDR1 is LNHDA and CDR2 is SQIVND (reference sequence). CDR3 in amino acids: CASSSWTSPGETQYF. In DNA, the CDR3 is TGTGCCAGTAGTTCTTGGACGTCCCCGGGGGAGACCCAGTACTTC.